What follows describes a single T cell receptor beta chain. The antigen is not known. Patients aged 18 to 65 with hyperthyroidism were newly diagnosed, with duration under 2 months. V lost 4 bases and J lost 5; bases outside the gene matches: 7. CDR3 length equals 13 residues. The germline V gene encodes CDR1 DFQATT and CDR2 SNEGSKA (reference sequence). These data come from a study of T cells in Graves' hyperthyroidism and ophthalmopathy. Study-wide findings and caveats: In the analysis, a 13 V-J model separated ophthalmopathy from stable hyperthyroidism. The model made its ophthalmopathy prediction, and onset followed a median approximately 7 months later.

The TCR beta CDR3 regions underwent amplification using RNA transcripts as the source. The HTBI primer set drove a first-round RT-PCR of the TCR CDR3. TCRdb reanalysed the multiplex PCR reads using MiXCR and keeps one entry per CDR3 protein. The profile shows roughly 740,000 distinct CDR3 sequences, about 17% of them singletons. The chain is built from TRBV20-1 and TRBJ2-5; 7 bases are a match to TRBD2. The material sequenced was blood. This receptor was identified in a man aged 18 to 35 with Graves' hyperthyroidism. The CDR3 region is CSATRSGTETQYF. The CDR3 nucleotides are TGCAGTGCTACTCGAAGCGGGACGGAGACCCAGTACTTC.